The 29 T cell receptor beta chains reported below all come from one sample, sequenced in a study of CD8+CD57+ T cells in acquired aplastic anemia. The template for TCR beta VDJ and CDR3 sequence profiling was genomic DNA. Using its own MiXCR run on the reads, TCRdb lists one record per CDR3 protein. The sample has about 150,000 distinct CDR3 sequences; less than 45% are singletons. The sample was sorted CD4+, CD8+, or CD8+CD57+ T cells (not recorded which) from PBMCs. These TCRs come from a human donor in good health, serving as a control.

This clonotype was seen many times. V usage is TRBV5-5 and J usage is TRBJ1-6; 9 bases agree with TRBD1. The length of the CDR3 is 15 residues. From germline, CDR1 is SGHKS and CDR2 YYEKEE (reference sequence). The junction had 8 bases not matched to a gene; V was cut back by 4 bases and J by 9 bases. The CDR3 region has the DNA TGTGCCAGCAGCCGGTCCGGGACAGGGAGTTCACCCCTCCACTTT. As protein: CASSRSGTGSSPLHF.

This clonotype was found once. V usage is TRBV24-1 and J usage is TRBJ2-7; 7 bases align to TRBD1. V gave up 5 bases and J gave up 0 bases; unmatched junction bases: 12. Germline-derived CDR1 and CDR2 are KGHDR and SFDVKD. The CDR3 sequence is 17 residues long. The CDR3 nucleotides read TGTGCCACCAGTGGGGTACCGGGACAGTTTAACTCCTACGAGCAGTACTTC. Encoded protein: CATSGVPGQFNSYEQYF.

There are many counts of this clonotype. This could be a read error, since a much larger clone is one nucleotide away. The CDR3 DNA is TGTGCCATCAGTGGGACTAGCGGAAACAAGCAGCTCTTC. It yields the protein CAISGTSGNKQLF. The V gene is TRBV10-3, the J gene TRBJ2-1; the match to TRBD2 covers 10 bases. In germline, CDR1 is ENHRY, CDR2 SYGVKD. The CDR3 runs to 13 residues.

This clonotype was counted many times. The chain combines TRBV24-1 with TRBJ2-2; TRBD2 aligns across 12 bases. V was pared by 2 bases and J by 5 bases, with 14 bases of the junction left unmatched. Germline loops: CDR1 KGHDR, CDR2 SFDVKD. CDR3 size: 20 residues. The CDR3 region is CATSDSPGTSGSGGTGELFF. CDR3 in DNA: TGTGCCACCAGTGATTCCCCCGGGACTAGCGGGTCGGGAGGTACCGGGGAGCTGTTTTTT.

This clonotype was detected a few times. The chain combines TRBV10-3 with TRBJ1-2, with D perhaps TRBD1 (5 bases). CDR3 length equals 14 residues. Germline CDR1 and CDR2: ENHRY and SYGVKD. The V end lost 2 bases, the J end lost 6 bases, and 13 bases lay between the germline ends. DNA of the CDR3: TGTGCCATCAGTGAGGGTGAGACAGAAAATGGCTACACCTTC. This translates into CAISEGETENGYTF.

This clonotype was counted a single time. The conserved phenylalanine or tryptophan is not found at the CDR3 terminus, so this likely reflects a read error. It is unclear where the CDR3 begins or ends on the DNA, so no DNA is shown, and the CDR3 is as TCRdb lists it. The CDR3 spells CASSKRVS. J is TRBJ2-2 and V is TRBV9. The germline CDR1 and CDR2 sequences are SGDLS and YYNGEE. The CDR3 is 8 amino acids long, termini counted.

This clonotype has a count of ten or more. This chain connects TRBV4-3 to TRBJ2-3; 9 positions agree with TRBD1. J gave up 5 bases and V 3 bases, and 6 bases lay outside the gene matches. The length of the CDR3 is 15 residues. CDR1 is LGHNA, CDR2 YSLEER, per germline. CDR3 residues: CASSQAGTGIDTQYF. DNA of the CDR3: TGCGCCAGCAGCCAGGCCGGGACAGGGATAGATACGCAGTATTTT.

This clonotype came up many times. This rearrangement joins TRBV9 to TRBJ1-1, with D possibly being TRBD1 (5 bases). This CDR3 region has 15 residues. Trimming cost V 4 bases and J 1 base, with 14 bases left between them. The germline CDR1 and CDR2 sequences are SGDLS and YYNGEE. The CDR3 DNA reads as TGTGCCAGCAGCTTTGGGGGGGACGGGAACACTGAAGCTTTCTTT. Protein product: CASSFGGDGNTEAFF.

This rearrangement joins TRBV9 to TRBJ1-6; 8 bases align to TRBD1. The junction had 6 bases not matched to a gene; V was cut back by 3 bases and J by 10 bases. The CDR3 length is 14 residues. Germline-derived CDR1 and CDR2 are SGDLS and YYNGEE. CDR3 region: CASSGGQEHSPLHF. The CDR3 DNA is TGTGCCAGCAGCGGGGGACAGGAACACTCACCCCTCCACTTT.

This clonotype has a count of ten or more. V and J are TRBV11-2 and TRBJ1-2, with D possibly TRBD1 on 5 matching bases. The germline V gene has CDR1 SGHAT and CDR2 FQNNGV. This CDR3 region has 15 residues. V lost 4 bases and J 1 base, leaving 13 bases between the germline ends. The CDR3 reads CASSSLTGVNYGYTF. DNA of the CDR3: TGTGCCAGCAGCTCCCTTACAGGAGTTAACTATGGCTACACCTTC.

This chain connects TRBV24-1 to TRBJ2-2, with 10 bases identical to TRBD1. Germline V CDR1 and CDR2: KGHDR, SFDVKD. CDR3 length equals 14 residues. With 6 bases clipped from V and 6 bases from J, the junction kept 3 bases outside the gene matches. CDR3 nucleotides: TGTGCCACCAGTAGACAGGGGGCCTCCGGGGAGCTGTTTTTT. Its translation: CATSRQGASGELFF.

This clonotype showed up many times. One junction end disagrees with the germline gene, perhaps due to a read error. As DNA, the CDR3 is TGTGCCAGCAGCTTAAGCCCAACAGCGCCCTTC. This codes for CASSLSPTAPF. This rearrangement joins TRBV7-2 to TRBJ1-2; no firm D call. This CDR3 is 11 amino acids long. CDR1 is SGHTA and CDR2 is FQGNSA in the germline V gene. The whole variable domain, remainder taken from reference TRBV7-2 and TRBJ1-2, is GAGVSQSPSNKVTEKGKDVELRCDPISGHTALYWYRQSLGQGLEFLIYFQGNSAPDKSGLPSDRFSAERTGGSVSTLTIQRTQQEDSAVYLCASSLSPTAPFGSGTRLTVV.

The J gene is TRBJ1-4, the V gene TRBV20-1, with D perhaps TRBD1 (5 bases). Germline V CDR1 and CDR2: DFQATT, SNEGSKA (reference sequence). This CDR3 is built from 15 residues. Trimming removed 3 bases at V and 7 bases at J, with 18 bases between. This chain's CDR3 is CSARGPTVGGEKLFF. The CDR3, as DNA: TGCAGTGCTAGGGGACCGACGGTGGGTGGTGAAAAACTGTTTTTT.

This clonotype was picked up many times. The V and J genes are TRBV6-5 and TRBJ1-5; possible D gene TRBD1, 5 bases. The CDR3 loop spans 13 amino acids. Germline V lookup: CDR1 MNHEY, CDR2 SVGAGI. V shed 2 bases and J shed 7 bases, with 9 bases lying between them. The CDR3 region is CASSYRQWQPQHF. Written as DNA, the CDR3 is TGTGCCAGCAGTTACCGACAGTGGCAGCCCCAGCATTTT.

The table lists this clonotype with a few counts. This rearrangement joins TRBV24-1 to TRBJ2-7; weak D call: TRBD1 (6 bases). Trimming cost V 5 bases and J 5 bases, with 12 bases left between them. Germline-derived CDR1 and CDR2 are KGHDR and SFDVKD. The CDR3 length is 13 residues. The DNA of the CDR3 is TGTGCCACCAGTGGGCCGACAGGCAACGAGCAGTACTTC. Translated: CATSGPTGNEQYF.

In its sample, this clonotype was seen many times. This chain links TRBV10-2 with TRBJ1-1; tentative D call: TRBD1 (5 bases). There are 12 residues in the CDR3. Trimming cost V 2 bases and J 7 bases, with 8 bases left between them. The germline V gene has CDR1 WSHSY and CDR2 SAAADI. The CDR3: CASSERGIEAFF. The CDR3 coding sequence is TGCGCCAGCAGTGAGAGGGGCATTGAAGCTTTCTTT.

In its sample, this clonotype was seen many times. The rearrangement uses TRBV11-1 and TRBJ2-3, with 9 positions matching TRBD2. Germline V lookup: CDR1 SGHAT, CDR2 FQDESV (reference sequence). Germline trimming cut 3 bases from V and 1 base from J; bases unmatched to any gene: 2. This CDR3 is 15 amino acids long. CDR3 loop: CASSFQRGGTDTQYF. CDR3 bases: TGTGCCAGCAGCTTCCAGCGGGGGGGCACAGATACGCAGTATTTT.

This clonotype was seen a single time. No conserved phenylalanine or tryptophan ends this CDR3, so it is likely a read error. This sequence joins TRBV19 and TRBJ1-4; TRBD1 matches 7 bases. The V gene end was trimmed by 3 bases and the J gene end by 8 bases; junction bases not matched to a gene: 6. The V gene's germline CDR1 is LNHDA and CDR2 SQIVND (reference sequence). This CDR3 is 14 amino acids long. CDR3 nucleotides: TGTGCCAGTAGTATGACAGGGAGCTTAGAAAAACTGTTTCTT. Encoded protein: CASSMTGSLEKLFL.

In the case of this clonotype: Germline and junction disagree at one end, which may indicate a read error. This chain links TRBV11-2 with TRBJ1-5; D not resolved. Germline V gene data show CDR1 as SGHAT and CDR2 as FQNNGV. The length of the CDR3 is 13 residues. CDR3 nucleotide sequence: TGTGCCAGCAGCTTTTCCGGCAATCCGCCCCAGCATTTT. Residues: CASSFSGNPPQHF.

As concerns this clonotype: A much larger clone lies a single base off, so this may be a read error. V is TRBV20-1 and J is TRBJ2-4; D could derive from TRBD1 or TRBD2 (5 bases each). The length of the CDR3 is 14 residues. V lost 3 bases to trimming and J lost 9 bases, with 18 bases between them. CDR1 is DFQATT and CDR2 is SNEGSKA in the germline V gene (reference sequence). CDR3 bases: TGCAGTGCTAGGGCCGGGACCCAATGGGTCATTCAGTACTTC. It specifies CSARAGTQWVIQYF.

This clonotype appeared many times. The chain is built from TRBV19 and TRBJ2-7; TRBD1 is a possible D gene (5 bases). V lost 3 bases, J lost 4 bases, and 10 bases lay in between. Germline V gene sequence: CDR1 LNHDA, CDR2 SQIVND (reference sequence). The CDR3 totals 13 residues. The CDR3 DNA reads TGTGCCAGTAGTATTACAGGTGGTTACGAGCAGTACTTC. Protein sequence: CASSITGGYEQYF.

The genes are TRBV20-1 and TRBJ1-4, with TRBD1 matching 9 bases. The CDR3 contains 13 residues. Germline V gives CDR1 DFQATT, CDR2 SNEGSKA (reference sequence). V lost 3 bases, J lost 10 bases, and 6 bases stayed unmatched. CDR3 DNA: TGCAGTGCTAGGAGAACAGGGGGCCCAAAACTGTTTTTT. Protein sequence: CSARRTGGPKLFF.

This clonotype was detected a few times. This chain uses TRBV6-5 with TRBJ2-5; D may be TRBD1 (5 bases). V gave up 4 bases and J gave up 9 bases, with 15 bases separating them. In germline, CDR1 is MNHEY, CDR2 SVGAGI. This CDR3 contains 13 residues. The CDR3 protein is CASSLRGPAAQYF. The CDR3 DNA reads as TGTGCCAGCAGTTTAAGGGGCCCGGCGGCCCAGTACTTC.

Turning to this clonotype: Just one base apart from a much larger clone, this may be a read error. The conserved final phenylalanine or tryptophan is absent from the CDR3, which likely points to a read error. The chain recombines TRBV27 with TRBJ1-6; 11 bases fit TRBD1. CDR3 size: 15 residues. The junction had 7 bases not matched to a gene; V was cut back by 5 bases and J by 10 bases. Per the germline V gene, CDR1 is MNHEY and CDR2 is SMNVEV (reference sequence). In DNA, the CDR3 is TGTGCCAGCAGTCCCGGGACAGGGGGAGGGTCACCCCTCCACTCT. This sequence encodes CASSPGTGGGSPLHS.

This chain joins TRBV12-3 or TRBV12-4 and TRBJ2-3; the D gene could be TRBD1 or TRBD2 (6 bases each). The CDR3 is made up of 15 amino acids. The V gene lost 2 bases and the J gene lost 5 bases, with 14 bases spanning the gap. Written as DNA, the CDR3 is TGTGCCAGCAGTTTAACGGGGGCCGAGGTAGATACGCAGTATTTT. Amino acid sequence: CASSLTGAEVDTQYF.

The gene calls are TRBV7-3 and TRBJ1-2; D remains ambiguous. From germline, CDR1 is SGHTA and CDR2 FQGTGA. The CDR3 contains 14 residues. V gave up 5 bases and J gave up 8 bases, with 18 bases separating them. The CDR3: CASSMKMGGSGYTF. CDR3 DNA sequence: TGTGCCAGCAGCATGAAGATGGGAGGGAGCGGCTACACCTTC.

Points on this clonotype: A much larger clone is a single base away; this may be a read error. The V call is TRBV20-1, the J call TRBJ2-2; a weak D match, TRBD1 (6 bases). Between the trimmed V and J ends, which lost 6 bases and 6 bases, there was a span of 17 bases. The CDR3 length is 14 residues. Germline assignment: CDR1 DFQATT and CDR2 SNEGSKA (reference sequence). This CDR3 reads CSALGAGPAGELFF. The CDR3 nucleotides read TGCAGTGCCCTGGGGGCAGGCCCCGCCGGGGAGCTGTTTTTT.

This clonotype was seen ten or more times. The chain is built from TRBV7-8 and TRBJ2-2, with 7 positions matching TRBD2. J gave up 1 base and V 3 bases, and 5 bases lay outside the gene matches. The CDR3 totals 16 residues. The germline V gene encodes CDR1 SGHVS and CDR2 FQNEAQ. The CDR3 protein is CASSLGSGVNTGELFF. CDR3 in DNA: TGTGCCAGCAGCTTGGGGAGCGGGGTGAACACCGGGGAGCTGTTTTTT.

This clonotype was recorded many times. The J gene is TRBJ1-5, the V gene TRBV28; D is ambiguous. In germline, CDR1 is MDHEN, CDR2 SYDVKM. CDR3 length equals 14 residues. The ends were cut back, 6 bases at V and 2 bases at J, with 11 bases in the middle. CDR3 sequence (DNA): TGTGCCAGCAGGGTTGGAGCTCGCAATCAGCCCCAGCATTTT. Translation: CASRVGARNQPQHF.